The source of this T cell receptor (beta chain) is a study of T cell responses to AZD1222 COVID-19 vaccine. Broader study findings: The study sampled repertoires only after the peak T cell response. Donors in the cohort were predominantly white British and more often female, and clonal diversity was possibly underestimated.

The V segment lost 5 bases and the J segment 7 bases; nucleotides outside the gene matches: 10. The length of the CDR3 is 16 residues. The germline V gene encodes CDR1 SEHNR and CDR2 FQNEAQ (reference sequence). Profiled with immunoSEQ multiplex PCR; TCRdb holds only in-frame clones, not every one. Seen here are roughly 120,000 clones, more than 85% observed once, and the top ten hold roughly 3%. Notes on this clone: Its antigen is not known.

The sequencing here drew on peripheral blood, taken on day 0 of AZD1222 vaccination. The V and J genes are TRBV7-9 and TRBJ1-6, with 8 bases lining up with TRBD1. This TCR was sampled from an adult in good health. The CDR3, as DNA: TGTGCCAGCAGCCCACCGTATCAGGGGGCGAATTCACCCCTCCACTTT. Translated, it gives CASSPPYQGANSPLHF.